The source of this TCR beta chain is a study of T cells in Graves' hyperthyroidism and ophthalmopathy. The TCR beta CDR3 regions underwent amplification using RNA transcripts as the source. The HTBI set primed first-round TCR CDR3 RT-PCR. In TCRdb, the multiplex PCR reads were re-called with MiXCR into one record per CDR3 protein. The table includes 340,000 or so distinct CDR3 sequences, about 21% detected once. This clonotype was recorded at least ten times. This clonotype was sampled from a woman aged 50 to 60 with Graves' hyperthyroidism. The sample comprised blood.

CDR3 sequence reads: CASSFNQPQHF. The CDR3, as DNA: TGCGCCAGCAGCTTTAATCAGCCCCAGCATTTT. The chain employs TRBV5-1 and TRBJ1-5; D gene unclear. V was cut by 2 bases and J by 4 bases, with 1 base left in between. There are 11 residues in the CDR3. Looked up from germline, CDR1 is SGHRS and CDR2 is YFSETQ.